What follows are 7 T cell receptor beta chains derived from one specimen sequenced in a study of T cell changes during pregnancy in multiple sclerosis. Profiling relied on immunoSEQ multiplex PCR, and the TCRdb table lists in-frame clones only, not all of them. The sample contains some 37,000 clones, 85% to 95% of which appear only once. The sequenced material came from PBMCs (not recorded whether the cells were cultured). The receptors shown here come from a female donor with multiple sclerosis, enrolled in a pregnancy study.

The CDR3 DNA reads as TGTGCCAGCTCACCAAAACAAATGACAGGGGAAGCTTTCTTT. It encodes CASSPKQMTGEAFF. This chain connects TRBV18 to TRBJ1-1, with 7 positions matching TRBD1. V lost 2 bases, J lost 8 bases, and 8 bases stayed unmatched. This CDR3 spans 14 amino acids. Germline assignment: CDR1 KGHSH and CDR2 LQKENI.

The chain joins TRBV19 to TRBJ2-2; 8 nucleotides align to TRBD1. Germline V CDR1 and CDR2: LNHDA, SQIVND (reference sequence). The CDR3 totals 15 residues. J gave up 2 bases and V 5 bases, and 4 bases lay outside the gene matches. CDR3 sequence reads: CASSPGQANTGELFF. The CDR3 DNA is TGTGCCAGTAGTCCGGGACAGGCCAACACCGGGGAGCTGTTTTTT.

The chain recombines TRBV4-1 with TRBJ2-2; 12 bases match TRBD2. CDR1 and CDR2 (germline): MGHRA, YSYEKL. Trimming cost V 2 bases and J 8 bases; bases outside gene matches: 9. This CDR3 contains 17 residues. Here the CDR3 DNA reads TGCGCCAGCAGCCAATCCCTGGGACTAGCGGGTTCTGGGGAGCTGTTTTTT. Amino acids: CASSQSLGLAGSGELFF.

The V gene is TRBV28, the J gene TRBJ1-1; 7 bases line up with TRBD1. Germline loops: CDR1 MDHEN, CDR2 SYDVKM. V was clipped by 7 bases and J by 3 bases; unmatched bases: 11. The CDR3 length is 15 residues. DNA for the CDR3: TGTGCCAGCAATGCCGCCGGACAGGCAGACACTGAAGCTTTCTTT. Translated: CASNAAGQADTEAFF.

This clone is deemed medium-sized (0.01 to 0.1%). The genes are TRBV4-1 and TRBJ1-1, with unresolved D. Germline-derived CDR1 and CDR2 are MGHRA and YSYEKL. The CDR3 covers 13 residues. V lost 4 bases to trimming and J lost 7 bases, with 13 bases between them. CDR3 bases: TGCGCCAGCAGCCTGTATGAAGATAATGAAGCTTTCTTT. It codes for CASSLYEDNEAFF.

CDR3 sequence (DNA): TGTGCCACTGGGACAGTGGACACAGATACGCAGTATTTT. Residues: CATGTVDTDTQYF. The V call is TRBV10-3, the J call TRBJ2-3; 7 bases are shared with TRBD1. Germline loops: CDR1 ENHRY, CDR2 SYGVKD. J was trimmed by 2 bases and V by 10 bases; bases with no gene match: 6. CDR3 length equals 13 residues.

This chain connects TRBV5-4 to TRBJ1-2; no clear D. The CDR3 covers 14 residues. V was trimmed by 0 bases and J by 5 bases, leaving 11 bases between them. CDR1 is SGHNT, CDR2 YYREEE, per germline (reference sequence). CDR3 sequence reads: CASSLGLERYGYTF. The DNA of the CDR3 is TGTGCCAGCAGCTTGGGTTTGGAGCGATATGGCTACACCTTC. Full variable domain (rest looked up from reference TRBV5-4 and TRBJ1-2): ETGVTQSPTHLIKTRGQQVTLRCSSQSGHNTVSWYQQALGQGPQFIFQYYREEENGRGNFPPRFSGLQFPNYSSELNVNALELDDSALYLCASSLGLERYGYTFGSGTRLTVV.